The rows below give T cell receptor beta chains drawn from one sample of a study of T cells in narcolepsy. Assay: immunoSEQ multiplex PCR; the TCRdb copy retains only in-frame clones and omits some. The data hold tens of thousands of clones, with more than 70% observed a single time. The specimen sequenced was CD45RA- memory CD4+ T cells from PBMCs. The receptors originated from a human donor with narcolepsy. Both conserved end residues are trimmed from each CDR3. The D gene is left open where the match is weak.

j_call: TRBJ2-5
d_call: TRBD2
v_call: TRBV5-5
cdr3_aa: ASSRAGLAGVPGETQY

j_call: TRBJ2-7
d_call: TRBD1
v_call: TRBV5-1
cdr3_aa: ASSLGTGSEQY

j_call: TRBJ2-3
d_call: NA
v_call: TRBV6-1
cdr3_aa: ASSERRNSGIPSSNTQY

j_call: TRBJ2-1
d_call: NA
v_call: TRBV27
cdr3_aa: ASSFQVSSYNEQF

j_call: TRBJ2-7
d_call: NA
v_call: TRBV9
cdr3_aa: ASSRRGGRNEQY

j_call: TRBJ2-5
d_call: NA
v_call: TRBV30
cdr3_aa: AWTVGGPETQY

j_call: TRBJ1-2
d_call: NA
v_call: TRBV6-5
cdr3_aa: ASTPGRVGYT

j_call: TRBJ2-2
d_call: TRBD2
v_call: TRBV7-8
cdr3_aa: ASSPFGRAITGELF

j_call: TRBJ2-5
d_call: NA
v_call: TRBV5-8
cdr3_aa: ASSPTSLHQY

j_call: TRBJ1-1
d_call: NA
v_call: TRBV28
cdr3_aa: ASKTANTEAF

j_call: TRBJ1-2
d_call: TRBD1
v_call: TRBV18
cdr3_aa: ASSLQGGGYT

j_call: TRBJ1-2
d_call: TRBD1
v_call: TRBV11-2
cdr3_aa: ASSTKTGNGYT

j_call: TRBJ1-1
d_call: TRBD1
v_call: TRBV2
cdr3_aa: ASSEVRQGGEAF

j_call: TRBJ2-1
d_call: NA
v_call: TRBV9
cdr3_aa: ASSVALANLMYNEQF

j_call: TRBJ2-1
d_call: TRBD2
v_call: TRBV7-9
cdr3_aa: ASSPKATSGRYNEQF

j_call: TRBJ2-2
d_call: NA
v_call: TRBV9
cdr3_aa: ASSAQRLLLTGELF

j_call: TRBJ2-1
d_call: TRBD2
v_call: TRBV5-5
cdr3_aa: ASSLWGEGLGEQF

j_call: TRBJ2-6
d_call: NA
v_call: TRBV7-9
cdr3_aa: ASSRSSGANVLT

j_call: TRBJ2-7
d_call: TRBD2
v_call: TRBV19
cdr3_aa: ASSAREGGGYEQY

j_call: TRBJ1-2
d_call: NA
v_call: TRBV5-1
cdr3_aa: ASSLTGDPSYGYT

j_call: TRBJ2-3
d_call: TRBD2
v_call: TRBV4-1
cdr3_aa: ASSQEGRAYADTQY

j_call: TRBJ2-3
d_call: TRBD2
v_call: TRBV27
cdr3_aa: ASSQRRLASFTDTQY

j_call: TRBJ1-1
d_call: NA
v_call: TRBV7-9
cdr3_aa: ATRDTEAF

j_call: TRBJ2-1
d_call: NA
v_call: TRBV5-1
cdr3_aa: ASSFATGNEQF